This T cell receptor beta chain comes out of a study of blood T cell repertoires in COVID-19. Study summary: Spain, Italy and the United States supplied samples that represented acute and convalescent COVID-19.

Measured with immunoSEQ multiplex PCR; TCRdb has only the in-frame clones, and not every one. This table holds about 98,000 clones, 65% to 85% found once. Per germline, CDR1 LNHNV and CDR2 YYDKDF (reference sequence). Trimming removed 0 bases from V and 7 bases from J, with 10 bases in between. The CDR3 sequence is 14 residues long. The chain has TRBV15 and TRBJ1-5, with D unclear. The sequenced sample consisted of peripheral blood. The receptor was isolated from a woman of 80 years or more with acute or convalescent COVID-19. CDR3 loop: CATSRDRGLQPQHF. CDR3 nucleotide sequence: TGTGCCACCAGCAGAGATAGAGGGTTACAGCCCCAGCATTTT.